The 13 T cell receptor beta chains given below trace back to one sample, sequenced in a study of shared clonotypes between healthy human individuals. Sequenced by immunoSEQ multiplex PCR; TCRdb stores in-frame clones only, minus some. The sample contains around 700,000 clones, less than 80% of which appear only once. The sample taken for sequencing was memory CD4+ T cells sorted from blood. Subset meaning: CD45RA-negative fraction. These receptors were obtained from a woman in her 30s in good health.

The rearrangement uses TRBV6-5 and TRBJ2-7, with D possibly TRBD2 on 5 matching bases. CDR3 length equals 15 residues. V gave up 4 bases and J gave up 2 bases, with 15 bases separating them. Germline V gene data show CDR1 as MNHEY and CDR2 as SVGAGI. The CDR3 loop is CASSSILRVTYEQYF. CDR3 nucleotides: TGTGCCAGCAGTTCTATTTTGCGGGTAACCTACGAGCAGTACTTC.

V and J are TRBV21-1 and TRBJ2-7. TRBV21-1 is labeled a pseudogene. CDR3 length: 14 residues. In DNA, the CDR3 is TGTGCCAGCAGCCCCCAGGACGGCCAGTTGGAGCAGTACTTC. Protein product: CASSPQDGQLEQYF.

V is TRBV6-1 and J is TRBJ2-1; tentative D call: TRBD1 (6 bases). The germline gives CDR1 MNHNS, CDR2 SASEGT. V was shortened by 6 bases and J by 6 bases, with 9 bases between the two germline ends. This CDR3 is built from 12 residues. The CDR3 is CASRPGVNEQFF. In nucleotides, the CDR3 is TGTGCCAGCAGACCAGGGGTCAATGAGCAGTTCTTC.

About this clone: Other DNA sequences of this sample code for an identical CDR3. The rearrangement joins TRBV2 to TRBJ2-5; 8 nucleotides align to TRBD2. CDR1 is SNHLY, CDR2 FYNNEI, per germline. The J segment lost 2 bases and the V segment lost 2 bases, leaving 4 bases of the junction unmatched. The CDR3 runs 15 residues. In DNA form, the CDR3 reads TGTGCCAGCAGTGAACTAGCGGGTGGGCAAGAGACCCAGTACTTC. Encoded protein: CASSELAGGQETQYF.

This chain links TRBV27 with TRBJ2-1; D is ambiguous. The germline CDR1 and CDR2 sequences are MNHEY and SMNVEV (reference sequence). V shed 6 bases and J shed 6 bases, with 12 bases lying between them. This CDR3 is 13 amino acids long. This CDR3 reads CASSLQLSNEQFF. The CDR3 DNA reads TGTGCCAGCAGCCTGCAGCTTTCCAATGAGCAGTTCTTC.

This CDR3 reads CASSQDLRTGGADTQYF. The CDR3 DNA reads TGCGCCAGCAGCCAAGACCTCCGGACAGGGGGGGCAGATACGCAGTATTTT. The chain combines TRBV4-1 with TRBJ2-3; 10 bases align to TRBD1. Germline lookup yields CDR1 MGHRA and CDR2 YSYEKL. V lost 0 bases and J lost 4; bases outside the gene matches: 7. CDR3 length: 17 amino acids.

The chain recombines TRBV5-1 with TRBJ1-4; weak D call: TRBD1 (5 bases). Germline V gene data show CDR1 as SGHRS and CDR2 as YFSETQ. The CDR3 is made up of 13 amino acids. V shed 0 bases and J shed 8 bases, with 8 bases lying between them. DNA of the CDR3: TGCGCCAGCAGCTTGGGACAGAGAGAAAAACTGTTTTTT. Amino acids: CASSLGQREKLFF.

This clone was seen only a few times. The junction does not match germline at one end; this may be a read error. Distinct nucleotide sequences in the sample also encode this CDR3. The CDR3 protein is CASSQAGQGAGYTF. CDR3 sequence (DNA): TGCGCCAGCAGTCAAGCGGGACAGGGAGCCGGCTACACCTTC. This chain connects TRBV4-1 to TRBJ1-2, with TRBD1 identical over 9 bases. Germline CDR1 is MGHRA and CDR2 is YSYEKL. This CDR3 is 14 amino acids long.

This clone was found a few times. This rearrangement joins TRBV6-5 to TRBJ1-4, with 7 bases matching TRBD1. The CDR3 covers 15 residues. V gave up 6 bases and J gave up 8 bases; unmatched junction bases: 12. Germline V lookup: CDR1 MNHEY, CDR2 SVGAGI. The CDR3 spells CASRRYRGGNEKLFF. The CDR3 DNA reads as TGTGCCAGCAGGCGCTACAGAGGGGGCAACGAAAAACTGTTTTTT.

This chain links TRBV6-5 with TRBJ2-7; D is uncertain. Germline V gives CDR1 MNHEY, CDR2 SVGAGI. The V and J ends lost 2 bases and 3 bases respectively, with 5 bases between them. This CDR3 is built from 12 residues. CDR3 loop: CASSYDRYEQYF. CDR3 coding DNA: TGTGCCAGCAGTTACGATCGCTACGAGCAGTACTTC.

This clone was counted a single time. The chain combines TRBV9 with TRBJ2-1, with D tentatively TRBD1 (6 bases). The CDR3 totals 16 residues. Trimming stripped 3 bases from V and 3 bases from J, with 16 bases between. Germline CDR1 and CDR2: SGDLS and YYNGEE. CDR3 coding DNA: TGTGCCAGCAGCGCCAGGACCCAGACAGGCTACAATGAGCAGTTCTTC. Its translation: CASSARTQTGYNEQFF. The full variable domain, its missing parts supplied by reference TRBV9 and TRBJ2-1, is DSGVTQTPKHLITATGQRVTLRCSPRSGDLSVYWYQQSLDQGLQFLIQYYNGEERAKGNILERFSAQQFPDLHSELNLSSLELGDSALYFCASSARTQTGYNEQFFGPGTRLTVL.

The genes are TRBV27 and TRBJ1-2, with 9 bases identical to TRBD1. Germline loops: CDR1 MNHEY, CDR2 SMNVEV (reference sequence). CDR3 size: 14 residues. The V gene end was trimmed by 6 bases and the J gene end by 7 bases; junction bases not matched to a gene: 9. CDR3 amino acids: CASSPLDRGGGYTF. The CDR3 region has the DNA TGTGCCAGCAGCCCTTTGGACAGGGGTGGTGGCTACACCTTC.

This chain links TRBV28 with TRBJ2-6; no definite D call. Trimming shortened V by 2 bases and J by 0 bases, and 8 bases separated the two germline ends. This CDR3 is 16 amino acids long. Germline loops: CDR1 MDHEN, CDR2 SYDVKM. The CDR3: CASSLLWGSGANVLTF. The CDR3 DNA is TGTGCCAGCAGTTTACTGTGGGGCTCTGGGGCCAACGTCCTGACTTTC.